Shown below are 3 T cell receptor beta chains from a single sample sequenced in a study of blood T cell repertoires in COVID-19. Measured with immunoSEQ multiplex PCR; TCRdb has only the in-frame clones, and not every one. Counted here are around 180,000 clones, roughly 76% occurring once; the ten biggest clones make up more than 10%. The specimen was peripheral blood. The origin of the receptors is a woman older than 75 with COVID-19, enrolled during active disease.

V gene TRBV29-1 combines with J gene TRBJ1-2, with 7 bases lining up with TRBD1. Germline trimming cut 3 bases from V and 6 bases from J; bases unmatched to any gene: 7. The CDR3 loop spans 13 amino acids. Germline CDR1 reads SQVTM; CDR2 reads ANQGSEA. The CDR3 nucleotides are TGCAGCGTTGACGCCCCAACAGGGGATGGCTACACCTTC. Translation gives CSVDAPTGDGYTF.

DNA of the CDR3: TGTGCCAGCAGCCCCCGTATAAGGGGAACCGGGGAGCTGTTTTTT. Translated, it gives CASSPRIRGTGELFF. The gene calls are TRBV5-4 and TRBJ2-2; perhaps TRBD1 as D (5 bases). The CDR3 consists of 15 residues. The germline V gene has CDR1 SGHNT and CDR2 YYREEE (reference sequence). V was trimmed by 4 bases and J by 5 bases, leaving 15 bases between them.

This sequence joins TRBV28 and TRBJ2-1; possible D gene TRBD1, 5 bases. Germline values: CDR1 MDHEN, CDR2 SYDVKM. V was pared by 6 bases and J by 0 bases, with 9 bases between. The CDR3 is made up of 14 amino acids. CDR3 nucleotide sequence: TGTGCCAGCAGAGACAGTTCCTCCTACAATGAGCAGTTCTTC. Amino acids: CASRDSSSYNEQFF.